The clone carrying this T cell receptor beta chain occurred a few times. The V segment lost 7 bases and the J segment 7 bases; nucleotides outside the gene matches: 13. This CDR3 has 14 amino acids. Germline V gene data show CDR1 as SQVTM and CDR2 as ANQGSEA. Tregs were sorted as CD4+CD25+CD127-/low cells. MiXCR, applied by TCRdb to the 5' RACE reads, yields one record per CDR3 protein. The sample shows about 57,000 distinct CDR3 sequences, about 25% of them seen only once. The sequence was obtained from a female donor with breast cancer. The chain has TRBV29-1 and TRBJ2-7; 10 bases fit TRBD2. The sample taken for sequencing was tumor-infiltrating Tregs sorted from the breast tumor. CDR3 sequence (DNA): TGCAGCGCATATAAGCGGGAGGGCTCGGGAGAGCAGTACTTC. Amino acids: CSAYKREGSGEQYF.